The rows below give T cell receptor beta chains drawn from one sample of a study of circulating CD8 cells and anti-PD-1 response in melanoma. TCRdb re-analysed the reads in MiXCR, keeping a single row per CDR3 protein. Of about 450 distinct CDR3 sequences in the sample, roughly 6.5% were seen once. The sample here was CD8+ T cells from PBMCs, taken at baseline or after one month of anti-PD-1 therapy (not recorded which). These TCRs come from a human donor with melanoma. The CDR3 runs from the conserved cysteine through the conserved F or W. Fields, in order: J gene, V gene, D gene, clone size, CDR3 DNA, CDR3 protein. The D gene is left open where the match is weak. Size is stated as once, few, many or a size class.

J: TRBJ2-7; V: TRBV28; D: .; size: large; DNA: TGTGCCAGCAGTCCGGGACCGGAATACTACGAGCAGTACTTC; CDR3: CASSPGPEYYEQYF
J: TRBJ2-4; V: TRBV7-2; D: .; size: medium-sized; DNA: TGTGCCAGCAGCTTGCGGGGGCTAGCCAAAAACATTCAGTACTTC; CDR3: CASSLRGLAKNIQYF
J: TRBJ2-3; V: TRBV20-1; D: .; size: large; DNA: TGCAGTGCTAGAGATCTCTCTGAACTACCATACACAGATACGCAGTATTTT; CDR3: CSARDLSELPYTDTQYF
J: TRBJ2-1; V: TRBV9; D: TRBD2; size: medium-sized; DNA: TGTGCCAGCAGCGTCCTCAACGCGGGACTAGCGGGTTACAATGAGCAGTTCTTC; CDR3: CASSVLNAGLAGYNEQFF
J: TRBJ2-7; V: TRBV20-1; D: .; size: large; DNA: TGCAGTGCTAGGCGCCAGACCTCCTACGAGCAGTACTTC; CDR3: CSARRQTSYEQYF
J: TRBJ2-7; V: TRBV2; D: TRBD2; size: large; DNA: TGTGCCAGCAGTGTACTAGCGGAAACCTACGAGCAGTACTTC; CDR3: CASSVLAETYEQYF
J: TRBJ2-1; V: TRBV19; D: TRBD1; size: few; DNA: TGTGCCAGTAATAGGGGGCTCGAGGACAATGAGCAGTTCTTC; CDR3: CASNRGLEDNEQFF
J: TRBJ2-7; V: TRBV28; D: TRBD2; size: medium-sized; DNA: TGTGCCAGCAGTTCGCTACTAGCGGGGTTTCTCTACGAGCAGTACTTC; CDR3: CASSSLLAGFLYEQYF
J: TRBJ2-7; V: TRBV19; D: TRBD1; size: large; DNA: TGTGCCAGTAGTACCGTCGGGACAGGGAACTACGAGCAGTACTTC; CDR3: CASSTVGTGNYEQYF
J: TRBJ2-1; V: TRBV7-3; D: .; size: medium-sized; DNA: TGTGCCAGCAGCTTAGAGGGCAGCTCCTACAATGAGCAGTTCTTC; CDR3: CASSLEGSSYNEQFF
J: TRBJ1-2; V: TRBV29-1; D: .; size: large; DNA: TGCAGCGTTGAAGTCCAGGATAACTATGGCTACACCTTC; CDR3: CSVEVQDNYGYTF
J: TRBJ2-2; V: TRBV29-1; D: .; size: medium-sized; DNA: TGCAGCGTTGAAGGAGGGCATGGCACCGGGGAGCTGTTTTTT; CDR3: CSVEGGHGTGELFF
J: TRBJ2-7; V: TRBV7-3; D: TRBD1; size: medium-sized; DNA: TGTGCCAGCAGCTTAAAGACAGGGGGGGCCGAGCAGTACTTC; CDR3: CASSLKTGGAEQYF
J: TRBJ2-7; V: TRBV3-1; D: TRBD2; size: large; DNA: TGTGCCAGCAGCCAAGAAGGGACTATAGGATACGAGCAGTACTTC; CDR3: CASSQEGTIGYEQYF
J: TRBJ1-1; V: TRBV29-1; D: .; size: large; DNA: TGCAGCGCCGAACGAAGGGACACTGAAGCTTTCTTT; CDR3: CSAERRDTEAFF
J: TRBJ1-5; V: TRBV28; D: TRBD1; size: large; DNA: TGTGCCAGCAGTTCTCCGGGACAGGGGCGTCAGCCCCAGCATTTT; CDR3: CASSSPGQGRQPQHF
J: TRBJ2-7; V: TRBV2; D: .; size: large; DNA: TGTGCCAGCAGCGGCTACGAGCAGTACTTC; CDR3: CASSGYEQYF
J: TRBJ2-7; V: TRBV4-3; D: TRBD1; size: medium-sized; DNA: TGCGCCAGCGGCCTAGGTCGGGACAGTTGGTACGAGCAGTACTTC; CDR3: CASGLGRDSWYEQYF
J: TRBJ1-4; V: TRBV25-1; D: .; size: large; DNA: TGTGCCAGCAGTGCTGCCCCGCGGGGGGCGGAAAAACTGTTTTTT; CDR3: CASSAAPRGAEKLFF
J: TRBJ2-1; V: TRBV29-1; D: TRBD2; size: medium-sized; DNA: TGCAGCGTTTCCGGGACTAGTGGAGAGCAGTTCTTC; CDR3: CSVSGTSGEQFF
J: TRBJ2-6; V: TRBV30; D: .; size: medium-sized; DNA: TGTGCCTGGATCCCGGCCGGGGCAGGGGCCAACGTCCTGACTTTC; CDR3: CAWIPAGAGANVLTF